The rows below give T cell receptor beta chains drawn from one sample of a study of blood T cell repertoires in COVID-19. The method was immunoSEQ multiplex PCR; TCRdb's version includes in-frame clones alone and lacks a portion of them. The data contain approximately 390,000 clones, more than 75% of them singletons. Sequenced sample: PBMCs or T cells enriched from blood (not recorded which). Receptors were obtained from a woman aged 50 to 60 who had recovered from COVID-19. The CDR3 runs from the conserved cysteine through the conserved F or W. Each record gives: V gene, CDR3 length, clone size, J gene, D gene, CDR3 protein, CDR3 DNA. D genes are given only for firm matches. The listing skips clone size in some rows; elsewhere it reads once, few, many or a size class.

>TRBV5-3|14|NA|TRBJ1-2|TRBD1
CARSLGQVTYGYTF
TGTGCCAGAAGCTTAGGACAGGTTACCTATGGCTACACCTTC
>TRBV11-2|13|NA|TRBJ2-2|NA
CASSLQITGELFF
TGTGCCAGCAGCTTACAAATTACCGGGGAGCTGTTTTTT
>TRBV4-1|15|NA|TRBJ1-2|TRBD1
CASSQASDRGYGYTF
TGCGCCAGCAGCCAAGCGTCGGACAGGGGCTATGGCTACACCTTC
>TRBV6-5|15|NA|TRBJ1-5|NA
CASTKGRTDNQPQHF
TGTGCCAGCACTAAGGGGCGTACTGACAATCAGCCCCAGCATTTT
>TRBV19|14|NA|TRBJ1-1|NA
CASSIGQWNTEAFF
TGTGCCAGTAGTATAGGCCAGTGGAACACTGAAGCTTTCTTT
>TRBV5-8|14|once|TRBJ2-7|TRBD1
CASSHRQGGNEQYF
TGTGCCAGCAGCCACCGACAGGGCGGCAACGAGCAGTACTTC
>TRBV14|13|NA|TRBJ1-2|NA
CASSPDLRYGYTF
TGTGCCAGCAGCCCAGACCTTCGCTATGGCTACACCTTC
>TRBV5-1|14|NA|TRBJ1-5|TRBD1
CASSLTGDSQPQHF
TGCGCCAGCAGCTTGACAGGGGATAGTCAGCCCCAGCATTTT
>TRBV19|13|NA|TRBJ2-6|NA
CASTTSGANVLTF
TGTGCCAGTACGACTTCCGGGGCCAACGTCCTGACTTTC
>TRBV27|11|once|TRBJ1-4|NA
CASRTNGALFF
TGTGCCAGCAGAACAAACGGAGCCCTGTTTTTT
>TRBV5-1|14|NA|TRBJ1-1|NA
CASSPSQGDTEAFF
TGCGCCAGCAGCCCGTCACAAGGGGACACTGAAGCTTTCTTT
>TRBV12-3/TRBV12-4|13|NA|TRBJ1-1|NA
CASSLFGGTEAFF
TGTGCCAGCAGTTTATTCGGAGGGACTGAAGCTTTCTTT
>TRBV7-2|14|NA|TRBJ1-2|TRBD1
CASSSRDRAYGYTF
TGTGCCAGCAGTTCCCGGGACAGGGCTTATGGCTACACCTTC
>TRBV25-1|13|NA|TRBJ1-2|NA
CASSGVGGYGYTF
TGTGCCAGCAGTGGAGTTGGCGGCTATGGCTACACCTTC
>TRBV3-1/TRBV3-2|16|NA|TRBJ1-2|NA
CASSQDLVAGIRGYTF
TGTGCCAGCAGCCAAGATCTGGTGGCAGGGATTCGAGGCTACACCTTC
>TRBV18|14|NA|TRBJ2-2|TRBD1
CASRFGQGTGELFF
TGTGCCAGCCGTTTTGGACAGGGTACCGGGGAGCTGTTTTTT
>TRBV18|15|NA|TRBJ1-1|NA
CASSPEGEFKTEAFF
TGTGCCAGCTCACCAGAGGGTGAGTTCAAGACTGAAGCTTTCTTT
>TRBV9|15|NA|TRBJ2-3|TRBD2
CASSVAGGGTDTQYF
TGTGCCAGCAGCGTAGCCGGGGGGGGCACAGATACGCAGTATTTT
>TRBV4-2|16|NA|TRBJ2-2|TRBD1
CASSQGQGAFAGELFF
TGTGCCAGCAGCCAGGGACAGGGGGCTTTTGCCGGGGAGCTGTTTTTT
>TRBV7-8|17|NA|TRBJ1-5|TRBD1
CASSRDRGPLGNQPQHF
TGTGCCAGCAGCCGGGACAGGGGGCCATTAGGCAATCAGCCCCAGCATTTT
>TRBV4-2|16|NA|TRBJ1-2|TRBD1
CASSQEDWTGVRGYTF
TGTGCCAGCAGCCAAGAAGATTGGACAGGGGTTAGAGGCTACACCTTC
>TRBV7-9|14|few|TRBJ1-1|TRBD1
CASSSPKQGTEAFF
TGTGCCAGCAGCTCCCCAAAACAGGGGACTGAAGCTTTCTTT
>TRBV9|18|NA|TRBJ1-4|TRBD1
CASSPPPGQGGLDEKLFF
TGTGCCAGCAGCCCCCCCCCGGGACAGGGAGGATTGGATGAAAAACTGTTTTTT
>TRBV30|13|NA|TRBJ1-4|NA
CAQGAGWDEKLFF
TGTGCTCAGGGCGCTGGGTGGGATGAAAAACTGTTTTTT
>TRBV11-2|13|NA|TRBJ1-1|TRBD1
CASRGAGGTEAFF
TGTGCCAGCAGGGGGGCAGGGGGCACTGAAGCTTTCTTT
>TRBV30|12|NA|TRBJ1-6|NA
CAWSVYVLPLHF
TGTGCCTGGAGTGTATATGTTTTGCCCCTCCACTTT
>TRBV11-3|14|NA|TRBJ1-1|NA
CASSFGQNFTEAFF
TGTGCCAGCAGCTTTGGACAGAATTTCACTGAAGCTTTCTTT
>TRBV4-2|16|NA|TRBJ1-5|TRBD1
CASSQGGQGYDQPQHF
TGTGCCAGCAGCCAAGGAGGACAGGGGTATGATCAGCCCCAGCATTTT